These 7 T cell receptor beta chains were sequenced from one sample in a study of blood T cell repertoires in COVID-19. Repertoires were generated with immunoSEQ multiplex PCR, while TCRdb's copy carries only in-frame clones and drops some. The repertoire holds 110,000 or so clones, with approximately 91% as singletons. Sequences were obtained from peripheral blood. All receptors come from a woman aged 70-85 years who had recovered from COVID-19.

The chain joins TRBV16 to TRBJ2-1, with D maybe TRBD2 (6 bases). The CDR3 totals 14 residues. CDR1 and CDR2 from the germline V gene are KGHSY and FQNENV. V lost 5 bases, J lost 4 bases, and 12 bases lay in between. The CDR3 region has the DNA TGTGCCAGCAGCTCGGGACTGTTATACAATGAGCAGTTCTTC. Protein product: CASSSGLLYNEQFF.

The chain links TRBV19 to TRBJ2-7; TRBD1 aligns across 8 bases. This CDR3 has 16 residues. Per germline, CDR1 LNHDA and CDR2 SQIVND (reference sequence). V was clipped by 6 bases and J by 2 bases; unmatched bases: 12. The CDR3 region has the DNA TGTGCCAGTAGCTCAAATGGCCGGACAGGGACCTACGAGCAGTACTTC. Translation gives CASSSNGRTGTYEQYF. Full variable domain (remainder filled in from reference TRBV19 and TRBJ2-7): DGGITQSPKYLFRKEGQNVTLSCEQNLNHDAMYWYRQDPGQGLRLIYYSQIVNDFQKGDIAEGYSVSREKKESFPLTVTSAQKNPTAFYLCASSSNGRTGTYEQYFGPGTRLTVT.

The genes are TRBV19 and TRBJ2-4; possible D gene TRBD1, 5 bases. V lost 6 bases to trimming and J lost 6 bases, with 24 bases between them. Germline V gene data show CDR1 as LNHDA and CDR2 as SQIVND (reference sequence). This CDR3 has 17 amino acids. In DNA form, the CDR3 reads TGTGCCAGTAGGGGAACCAACTCACAGGAGAAGAGAAACATTCAGTACTTC. It yields the protein CASRGTNSQEKRNIQYF.

To note about this clone: The same CDR3 arises from other DNA sequences in this sample as well. This chain links TRBV18 with TRBJ2-3; D unclear. V was trimmed by 1 base and J by 0 bases, leaving 8 bases between them. CDR3 size: 15 residues. Germline V gene sequence: CDR1 KGHSH, CDR2 LQKENI. CDR3 residues: CASSPLAGSTDTQYF. The CDR3 DNA reads as TGTGCCAGCTCACCACTGGCAGGAAGCACAGATACGCAGTATTTT.

This sequence joins TRBV11-2 and TRBJ2-1; D is unresolved. CDR1 SGHAT and CDR2 FQNNGV come from the germline V gene. Between the trimmed V and J ends, which lost 5 bases and 0 bases, there was a span of 11 bases. CDR3 length equals 15 residues. The DNA of the CDR3 is TGTGCCAGCAGCACCTCCTTGAGCTCCTACAATGAGCAGTTCTTC. Its protein product is CASSTSLSSYNEQFF.

The gene calls are TRBV5-1 and TRBJ2-7; 11 bases fit TRBD2. Trimming took 1 base from V and 3 from J; bases not matched to a gene: 0. The CDR3 covers 14 residues. CDR1 and CDR2 from the germline V gene are SGHRS and YFSETQ. The CDR3: CASSLTSGSYEQYF. Here the CDR3 DNA reads TGCGCCAGCAGCTTGACTAGCGGGAGCTACGAGCAGTACTTC.

The chain joins TRBV7-8 to TRBJ2-3; a possible D gene is TRBD2 (6 bases). Trimming left V 8 bases short and J 0 bases short, with 18 bases between. The CDR3 runs 16 residues. Germline assignment: CDR1 SGHVS and CDR2 FQNEAQ. The CDR3 is CASYGGRLTSTDTQYF. CDR3 coding DNA: TGTGCCAGCTATGGGGGGAGACTGACTAGCACAGATACGCAGTATTTT.